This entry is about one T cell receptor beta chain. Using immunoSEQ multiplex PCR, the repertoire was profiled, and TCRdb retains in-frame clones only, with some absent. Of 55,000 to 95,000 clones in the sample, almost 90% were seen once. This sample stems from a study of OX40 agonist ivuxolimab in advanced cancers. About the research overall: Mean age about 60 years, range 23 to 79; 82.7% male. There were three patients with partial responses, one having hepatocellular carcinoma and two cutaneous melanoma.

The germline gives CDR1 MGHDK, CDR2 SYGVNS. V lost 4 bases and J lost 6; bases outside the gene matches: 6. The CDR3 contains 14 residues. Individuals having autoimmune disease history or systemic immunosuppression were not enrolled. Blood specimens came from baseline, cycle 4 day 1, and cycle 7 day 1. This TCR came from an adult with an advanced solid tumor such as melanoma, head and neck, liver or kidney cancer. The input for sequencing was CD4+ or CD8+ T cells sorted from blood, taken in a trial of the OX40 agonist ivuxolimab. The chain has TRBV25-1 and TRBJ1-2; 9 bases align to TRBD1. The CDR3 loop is CASSGRDRVHGYTF. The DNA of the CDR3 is TGTGCCAGCAGTGGCCGGGACAGGGTACATGGCTACACCTTC.